The 32 T cell receptor beta chains presented below share a single source sample, sequenced in a study of beta chain features in type 1 diabetes. Expressed TCRB transcripts got sequenced, as all isolated RNA was reverse transcribed. The table came from immunoSEQ multiplex PCR; TCRdb's copy has only in-frame clones and leaves some out. The sample has roughly 150,000 clones; roughly 11% are singletons. The material sequenced was central memory CD4+ T cells from blood. The receptor source for this set is a man aged 18 to 30 in good health.

This clone came up a few times. The chain couples TRBV6-5 to TRBJ2-6, with unresolved D. There are 15 residues in the CDR3. CDR1 is MNHEY, CDR2 SVGAGI, per germline. The ends were cut back, 5 bases at V and 0 bases at J, with 8 bases in the middle. CDR3 coding DNA: TGTGCCAGCAGTCCCCGGAGCTCTGGGGCCAACGTCCTGACTTTC. This encodes CASSPRSSGANVLTF.

The CDR3 region is CASSPRTAAYEQYF. The CDR3 DNA sequence: TGTGCCAGCAGCCCCCGGACAGCAGCCTACGAGCAGTACTTC. The chain carries TRBV9 and TRBJ2-7; D perhaps matches TRBD1 (6 bases). The V and J ends lost 4 bases and 2 bases respectively, with 13 bases between them. CDR1 and CDR2 (germline): SGDLS, YYNGEE. The length of the CDR3 is 14 residues.

The rearrangement joins TRBV6-1 to TRBJ2-7; D might be TRBD1 (6 bases). Trimming took off 5 bases at V and 6 bases at J, with 20 bases between the two ends. The CDR3 has 15 residues. Per the germline V gene, CDR1 is MNHNS and CDR2 is SASEGT. For the CDR3, the DNA is TGTGCCAGCAGTCGATTATCACAGGGATGGGGCGAGCAGTACTTC. The encoded protein is CASSRLSQGWGEQYF.

The chain combines TRBV28 with TRBJ2-1; D not resolved. V was pared by 7 bases and J by 0 bases, with 10 bases between. This CDR3 is built from 14 residues. Looked up from germline, CDR1 is MDHEN and CDR2 is SYDVKM. The CDR3 region has the DNA TGTGCCAGCATCTCGCAGAGCTCCTACAATGAGCAGTTCTTC. It specifies CASISQSSYNEQFF.

This chain uses TRBV2 with TRBJ1-2; 9 bases agree with TRBD1. The junction had 2 bases not matched to a gene; V was cut back by 1 base and J by 8 bases. The CDR3 has 13 residues. CDR1 is SNHLY and CDR2 is FYNNEI in the germline V gene. The CDR3 nucleotides read TGTGCCAGCAGTGAAGGACAGGGGGACGGCTACACCTTC. It translates to CASSEGQGDGYTF.

Ten or more counts support this clone. The chain links TRBV7-2 to TRBJ1-1; 8 bases match TRBD1. CDR3 length: 13 amino acids. J lost 6 bases, V lost 6 bases, and 6 bases had no gene match. Germline CDR1 and CDR2: SGHTA and FQGNSA. CDR3: CASRRQGTSEAFF. CDR3 nucleotide sequence: TGTGCCAGCAGGAGACAGGGGACATCTGAAGCTTTCTTT. The full variable domain, with the rest looked up from reference TRBV7-2 and TRBJ1-1, is GAGVSQSPSNKVTEKGKDVELRCDPISGHTALYWYRQSLGQGLEFLIYFQGNSAPDKSGLPSDRFSAERTGGSVSTLTIQRTQQEDSAVYLCASRRQGTSEAFFGQGTRLTVV.

This chain uses TRBV28 with TRBJ2-7; 7 nucleotides agree with TRBD2. V was pared by 6 bases and J by 0 bases, with 8 bases of the junction left unmatched. The length of the CDR3 is 15 residues. Germline CDR1 MDHEN, CDR2 SYDVKM. CDR3: CASRATSRSSYEQYF. The DNA of the CDR3 is TGTGCCAGCAGAGCGACTAGCCGTAGCTCCTACGAGCAGTACTTC. Looking up the rest from reference TRBV28 and TRBJ2-7 gives the full variable domain: DVKVTQSSRYLVKRTGEKVFLECVQDMDHENMFWYRQDPGLGLRLIYFSYDVKMKEKGDIPEGYSVSREKKERFSLILESASTNQTSMYLCASRATSRSSYEQYFGPGTRLTVT.

V is TRBV5-4 and J is TRBJ2-1, with 9 bases that match TRBD2. V lost 3 bases, J lost 3 bases, and 4 bases stayed unmatched. Germline CDR1 and CDR2: SGHNT and YYREEE (reference sequence). This CDR3 spans 15 amino acids. The CDR3 coding sequence is TGTGCCAGCAGCTCAGCGGGAGGTTACTACAATGAGCAGTTCTTC. Protein sequence: CASSSAGGYYNEQFF. The entire variable domain, with the rest obtained from reference TRBV5-4 and TRBJ2-1, is as follows: ETGVTQSPTHLIKTRGQQVTLRCSSQSGHNTVSWYQQALGQGPQFIFQYYREEENGRGNFPPRFSGLQFPNYSSELNVNALELDDSALYLCASSSAGGYYNEQFFGPGTRLTVL.

This clone was seen more than once but under ten times. The V gene is TRBV9, the J gene TRBJ2-2; D gene ambiguous. The CDR3 has 12 amino acids. V lost 0 bases, J lost 8 bases, and 5 bases lay in between. Germline V gene lookup returns CDR1 SGDLS and CDR2 YYNGEE. The DNA of the CDR3 is TGTGCCAGCAGCGTAGCTAGAGGGGAGCTGTTTTTT. It translates to CASSVARGELFF.

The J gene is TRBJ2-3, the V gene TRBV11-2, with a tentative D call TRBD1 (6 bases). V was pared by 1 base and J by 1 base, with 9 bases between. CDR1 and CDR2 (germline): SGHAT, FQNNGV. This CDR3 spans 15 amino acids. The CDR3 here is CASSLGGPRTDTQYF. Here the CDR3 DNA reads TGTGCCAGCAGCTTAGGGGGGCCCCGCACAGATACGCAGTATTTT. Complete variable domain (other parts from reference TRBV11-2 and TRBJ2-3): EAGVAQSPRYKIIEKRQSVAFWCNPISGHATLYWYQQILGQGPKLLIQFQNNGVVDDSQLPKDRFSAERLKGVDSTLKIQPAKLEDSAVYLCASSLGGPRTDTQYFGPGTRLTVL.

This clone has a handful of counts. V is TRBV7-9 and J is TRBJ2-7, with 7 bases fitting TRBD1. There are 16 residues in the CDR3. V lost 4 bases, J lost 3 bases, and 12 bases stayed unmatched. Germline CDR1 and CDR2: SEHNR and FQNEAQ (reference sequence). The CDR3 protein is CASSSVTGSHLYEQYF. CDR3 coding DNA: TGTGCCAGCAGCTCCGTGACAGGGTCACATCTCTACGAGCAGTACTTC.

Comment on this clone: A junction boundary mismatches the germline segment, possibly from a read error. The gene calls are TRBV6-1 and TRBJ2-7, with D hard to call. The germline V gene encodes CDR1 MNHNS and CDR2 SASEGT. The CDR3 has 11 amino acids. The CDR3 coding sequence is TGTGCCAGCAGGGAAGGATACGAGCAGTACTTC. This gives the protein CASREGYEQYF.

The chain recombines TRBV29-1 with TRBJ1-4, with D possibly being TRBD1 (5 bases). The CDR3 covers 12 residues. Per germline, CDR1 SQVTM and CDR2 ANQGSEA. Trimming took off 3 bases at V and 13 bases at J, with 15 bases between the two ends. CDR3 nucleotide sequence: TGCAGCGTTGAGTTATCCGACAGAACACTGTTTTTT. It translates to CSVELSDRTLFF.

The chain recombines TRBV18 with TRBJ2-7; D possibly uses TRBD1 or TRBD2 (5 bases each). V lost 0 bases and J 6 bases, leaving 15 bases between the germline ends. The CDR3 spans 15 residues. CDR1 KGHSH and CDR2 LQKENI come from the germline V gene. The DNA for the CDR3 is TGTGCCAGCTCACCACCGGGCAGGGTAGAGGGCGAGCAGTACTTC. Encoded protein: CASSPPGRVEGEQYF.

This clone was observed at least ten times. The chain combines TRBV28 with TRBJ2-5, with 11 bases identical to TRBD2. CDR1 is MDHEN and CDR2 is SYDVKM in the germline V gene. V lost 5 bases and J lost 4; bases outside the gene matches: 9. This CDR3 contains 16 residues. The CDR3 here is CASSTFSGGAIETQYF. CDR3 nucleotide sequence: TGTGCCAGCAGTACCTTTAGCGGGGGGGCAATAGAGACCCAGTACTTC. The complete variable domain, with remaining parts taken from reference TRBV28 and TRBJ2-5, reads DVKVTQSSRYLVKRTGEKVFLECVQDMDHENMFWYRQDPGLGLRLIYFSYDVKMKEKGDIPEGYSVSREKKERFSLILESASTNQTSMYLCASSTFSGGAIETQYFGPGTRLLVL.

The chain links TRBV4-2 to TRBJ2-3; D is unclear. CDR3 size: 14 residues. V lost 4 bases to trimming and J lost 1 base, with 9 bases between them. Looked up from germline, CDR1 is LGHNA and CDR2 is YNFKEQ. CDR3 nucleotide sequence: TGTGCCAGCAGCCGATTAACGGGCACAGATACGCAGTATTTT. Its translation is CASSRLTGTDTQYF.

In its sample, this clone was seen a few times. V is TRBV14 and J is TRBJ2-3, with D perhaps TRBD1 (5 bases). The V end was cut by 0 bases, the J end by 4 bases, with 11 bases between. The CDR3 is made up of 15 amino acids. Germline V gives CDR1 SGHDN, CDR2 FVKESK. The CDR3 spells CASSQDRDRADTQYF. The CDR3, as DNA: TGTGCCAGCAGCCAAGACAGGGATAGGGCAGATACGCAGTATTTT.

The rearrangement links TRBV6-5 to TRBJ2-1; a possible D gene is TRBD2 (5 bases). The CDR3 has 11 residues. V lost 8 bases and J lost 8, with 10 bases in between. From germline, CDR1 is MNHEY and CDR2 SVGAGI. The DNA of the CDR3 is TGTGCCAGCGCTCGGCGGGATGAGCAGTTCTTC. This encodes CASARRDEQFF.

This clone was counted between two and nine times. The sample carries other DNA sequences with the same CDR3. This rearrangement joins TRBV5-1 to TRBJ2-2; 7 bases map to TRBD1. Germline V CDR1 and CDR2: SGHRS, YFSETQ. V shed 4 bases and J 0 bases; nucleotides not matched to a gene: 3. The CDR3 has 15 amino acids. DNA of the CDR3: TGCGCCAGCAGCCCCGACAGGGCGAACACCGGGGAGCTGTTTTTT. Its translation: CASSPDRANTGELFF.

This clone was observed a handful of times. V and J are TRBV18 and TRBJ2-6; D is perhaps TRBD1 (6 bases). From germline, CDR1 is KGHSH and CDR2 LQKENI. V dropped 6 bases and J dropped 4 bases, with 13 bases sitting between them. The CDR3 loop spans 15 amino acids. Here the CDR3 DNA reads TGTGCCAGCTCTCTCACAGGGTCGGGGGCCAACGTCCTGACTTTC. Translation: CASSLTGSGANVLTF. The whole variable domain, filled in from reference TRBV18 and TRBJ2-6, reads NAGVMQNPRHLVRRRGQEARLRCSPMKGHSHVYWYRQLPEEGLKFMVYLQKENIIDESGMPKERFSAEFPKEGPSILRIQQVVRGDSAAYFCASSLTGSGANVLTFGAGSRLTVL.

The chain joins TRBV2 to TRBJ2-5; 7 bases align to TRBD2. The CDR3 sequence is 13 residues long. In germline, CDR1 is SNHLY, CDR2 FYNNEI. With 7 bases clipped from V and 6 bases from J, the junction kept 8 bases outside the gene matches. In DNA form, the CDR3 reads TGTGCCAGCAAGAAGGAGCGGGAACAGACCCAGTACTTC. Translation gives CASKKEREQTQYF.

The chain has TRBV7-2 and TRBJ2-7; 10 nucleotides line up with TRBD1. This CDR3 contains 15 residues. CDR1 is SGHTA, CDR2 FQGNSA, per germline. J was trimmed by 4 bases and V by 2 bases; bases with no gene match: 5. For the CDR3, the DNA is TGTGCCAGCAGCTTACCCGGGGACAGGGGTTACGAGCAGTACTTC. It is translated as CASSLPGDRGYEQYF.

This clone was detected a few times. The chain combines TRBV14 with TRBJ1-2; tentative D call: TRBD1 (6 bases). Trimming removed 5 bases at V and 4 bases at J, with 11 bases between. Per germline, CDR1 SGHDN and CDR2 FVKESK. The CDR3 consists of 13 residues. This CDR3 is CASSDRFGYGYTF. The CDR3 DNA reads as TGTGCCAGCAGCGACAGGTTTGGCTATGGCTACACCTTC.

The chain has TRBV9 and TRBJ2-1; D gene unclear. With 3 bases removed from V and 9 bases from J, the gap between germline ends came to 19 bases. Germline V gene lookup returns CDR1 SGDLS and CDR2 YYNGEE. This CDR3 comprises 15 residues. The CDR3 region is CASSAPGLIGGEQFF. The CDR3 bases are TGTGCCAGCAGCGCACCTGGCCTCATCGGCGGTGAGCAGTTCTTC.

This clone has only a few counts. The chain combines TRBV5-1 with TRBJ2-5; D gene uncertain. From germline, CDR1 is SGHRS and CDR2 YFSETQ. V dropped 0 bases and J dropped 2 bases, with 8 bases sitting between them. The CDR3 is 14 amino acids. This CDR3 reads CASSLGAAQETQYF. In DNA form, the CDR3 reads TGCGCCAGCAGCTTGGGAGCAGCGCAAGAGACCCAGTACTTC. Full variable domain (missing parts from reference TRBV5-1 and TRBJ2-5): KAGVTQTPRYLIKTRGQQVTLSCSPISGHRSVSWYQQTPGQGLQFLFEYFSETQRNKGNFPGRFSGRQFSNSRSEMNVSTLELGDSALYLCASSLGAAQETQYFGPGTRLLVL.

The rearrangement links TRBV7-9 to TRBJ2-5; possibly TRBD2 for D (5 bases). CDR1 and CDR2 from the germline V gene are SEHNR and FQNEAQ (reference sequence). V lost 4 bases, J lost 4 bases, and 25 bases lay in between. CDR3 length: 18 residues. Here the CDR3 DNA reads TGTGCCAGCAGCTCCCGACGGGGTGTGGTGACGATGGGAGAGACCCAGTACTTC. This gives the protein CASSSRRGVVTMGETQYF.

The CDR3 loop reads CASGPGTGEETQYF. The CDR3 DNA sequence: TGCGCCAGCGGCCCCGGGACGGGGGAAGAGACCCAGTACTTC. This sequence joins TRBV5-1 and TRBJ2-5; the D gene is possibly TRBD2 (6 bases). V was clipped by 7 bases and J by 3 bases, with 16 bases between them. Looked up from germline, CDR1 is SGHRS and CDR2 is YFSETQ. The CDR3 runs 14 residues.

The chain links TRBV29-1 to TRBJ1-2; tentative D call: TRBD1 (5 bases). The CDR3 is 11 amino acids. V was pared by 7 bases and J by 5 bases, with 11 bases between. CDR1 and CDR2 (germline): SQVTM, ANQGSEA. CDR3 DNA: TGCAGCGGGGGGACGAATTATGGCTACACCTTC. Translating it yields CSGGTNYGYTF.

The chain combines TRBV18 with TRBJ2-7, with 8 bases identical to TRBD1. V shed 3 bases, J shed 7 bases, and the junction held 5 bases outside the gene matches. The length of the CDR3 is 13 residues. Germline lookup yields CDR1 KGHSH and CDR2 LQKENI. The CDR3, as DNA: TGTGCCAGCTCACCCGGGACAGGAAGGGAGCAGTACTTC. This encodes CASSPGTGREQYF.

This clone was recorded a few times. V usage is TRBV30 and J usage is TRBJ1-2; 10 bases are shared with TRBD1. V lost 4 bases to trimming and J lost 7 bases; unmatched junction nucleotides: 12. Germline CDR1 reads GTSNPN; CDR2 reads SVGIG (reference sequence). The CDR3 has 15 residues. For the CDR3, the DNA is TGTGCCTGGAAGCTATTCGACAGGGGGCTTCGTGGCTACACCTTC. Amino acids: CAWKLFDRGLRGYTF.

The chain recombines TRBV29-1 with TRBJ2-3; D possibly matches TRBD1 or TRBD2 (5 bases each). CDR1 is SQVTM, CDR2 ANQGSEA, per germline. The CDR3 covers 13 residues. The ends were cut back, 5 bases at V and 2 bases at J, with 11 bases in the middle. The CDR3 loop is CSVPGSFTDTQYF. DNA for the CDR3: TGCAGCGTTCCAGGGAGTTTCACAGATACGCAGTATTTT.

There are a few counts of this clone. This chain uses TRBV29-1 with TRBJ1-5; 7 bases are shared with TRBD1. V trimming: 6 bases; J trimming: 7 bases; junction bases outside the gene matches: 9. There are 13 residues in the CDR3. From germline, CDR1 is SQVTM and CDR2 ANQGSEA. CDR3 loop: CSVISTGSQPQHF. In DNA, the CDR3 is TGCAGCGTAATTTCGACAGGGTCCCAGCCCCAGCATTTT.